Detailed here is one T cell receptor (beta chain). Only a few counts were recorded for this clone. The antigen it binds to is not known. One base away there is no much larger clone; base qualities are not given. Frozen genomic DNA underwent high-throughput TCRbeta CDR3 sequencing by immunoSEQ, including PCR amplification, mapping, bias correction and internal controls. The source study handled its data this way. Productive rearrangements were retained, and unique TCRbeta sequences were defined by the CDR3 nucleotide sequence together with the V and J gene. For a sequence to be called donor-reactive, it needed a frequency of at least 0.01% and at least 5-fold expansion in CFSE-low cells compared with unstimulated pre-transplant cells. Minimum frequency thresholds were set for each subject based on the unstimulated sample with the lowest template count, ensuring at least 90% detection power. Jensen-Shannon divergence between the top 1000 TCRbeta sequences after and before transplant was used to measure repertoire turnover. Two-sided Fisher's exact tests were used to test for changes in the detection of donor-reactive sequences. TCRdb retrieved this table from immuneACCESS and kept in-frame rearrangements only. Not all clones are present; in checked studies, unresolved V genes account for under half, and no reason is known for the remainder. V, J and clone size reflect that table, while D and trimming were determined from the DNA. This sample has more than 95,000 clones in its table, and just over 90% of those were observed once. The ten top clones hold 0.8% to 0.9% of the sample.

The data were obtained in a study of T cell clones after liver transplantation (dated 2019 in TCRdb). Regarding the complete study: ITN030ST, the source of the samples, was a randomized trial that attempted immunosuppression withdrawal within 2 years of liver transplantation. Donor-reactive T cell clones were identified by TCRbeta sequencing after a pre-transplant mixed lymphocyte reaction and then tracked in post-transplant blood. Third party-reactive TCRbeta sequences from pre-transplant MLRs were also identified as an antigen-independent comparator for donor-reactive sequences. Three of the eight recipients were HCV-positive; the others were transplanted for non-autoimmune, non-viral indications. Subjects received no induction therapy and standard immunosuppression until randomization at 12-24 months post-transplant. To count as tolerant, a recipient had to stay completely off immunosuppression for at least one year without liver enzymes climbing beyond twice the upper limit of normal. Blood samples were collected pre-transplant, then pre-randomization ahead of withdrawal, and finally post-randomization once withdrawal had either been completed or failed. Of the 8 liver transplant recipients making up the studied cohort, 3 were classified as tolerant and 5 as non-tolerant. The research as a whole found: Since no allograft tissue specimens were available, donor-reactive T cells may have migrated into the graft instead of being deleted. Conclusions were preliminary, limited by small, heterogeneous patient numbers and non-standardized post-transplant time points. After accounting for repertoire turnover, donor-reactive detection was significantly reduced in 7 of 8 subjects for CD4 and 8 of 8 for CD8. Donor-reactive sequences declined more than third party-reactive ones, suggesting partial antigen-specific deletion unrelated to withdrawal success. In 5 of 8 subjects, regardless of tolerance or HCV status, circulating donor-reactive CD4 TCRbeta sequences dropped significantly post-transplant. Low numbers of available donor cells limited the measurable donor-reactive repertoire in two subjects.

V is shortened by 4 bases, J by 1 base, and the region joining them spans 10 bases. Looking up the germline V gene yields CDR1 SGHAT and CDR2 FQNNGV. Including the terminal cysteine and phenylalanine, the CDR3 comprises 14 residues. Kept here is only the CDR3 DNA, which spans 42 bases and is read in frame from base 1. Unstimulated PBMCs, after thawing, were stained for CD3, CD4 and CD8 and then FACS-sorted into CD3+CD4+ and CD3+CD8+ populations. Each of the 8 studied subjects was randomized to immunosuppression withdrawal. Genomic DNA was isolated with the Qiagen DNeasy Blood and Tissue Kit. The V and J genes are TRBV11-2 and TRBJ1-1; tentative D gene TRBD1, with 6 bases matching. Sequencing used CD4+ T cells from blood, obtained 12 months after liver transplant. The receptor's source is a human patient who received a liver transplant. After transplantation, some T cells may belong to the graft donor instead of the recipient. The DNA reads as follows: TGTGCCAGCAGCTCGGGACACAAGAACACTGAAGCTTTCTTT. Its coded protein is CASSSGHKNTEAFF. Reference TRBV11-2 and TRBJ1-1 genes cover what lies past the CDR3, so the full variable domain is EAGVAQSPRYKIIEKRQSVAFWCNPISGHATLYWYQQILGQGPKLLIQFQNNGVVDDSQLPKDRFSAERLKGVDSTLKIQPAKLEDSAVYLCASSSGHKNTEAFFGQGTRLTVV.